One sample yielded the 12 T cell receptor beta chains listed below, sequenced in a study of monozygotic twins with inflammatory bowel disease. TCRdb reanalyzed the 5' RACE reads, giving one entry per CDR3 protein sequence and no DNA. This sample's table reports about 380,000 distinct CDR3 sequences. The sequenced sample was blood. The receptors derive from a human donor with ulcerative colitis or Crohn's disease, or a healthy co-twin of an affected twin (not recorded which).

J is TRBJ1-3 and V is TRBV12-3 or TRBV12-4. This CDR3 is 14 amino acids long. CDR3 region: CASIETNSGNTIYF.

The chain joins TRBV5-1 to TRBJ2-2. The CDR3 contains 12 residues. The germline V gene encodes CDR1 SGHRS and CDR2 YFSETQ. The CDR3 region is CASSLEARELFF.

V gene TRBV2 combines with J gene TRBJ1-5. CDR1 is SNHLY and CDR2 is FYNNEI in the germline V gene. There are 14 residues in the CDR3. The chain's CDR3 is CASSETVSNQPQHF.

This chain connects TRBV7-2 to TRBJ1-1. In germline, CDR1 is SGHTA, CDR2 FQGNSA. This CDR3 is 12 amino acids long. Here the CDR3 reads CASGRKNTEAFF.

This chain uses TRBV6-5 with TRBJ2-5; there is no DNA to check the TCRdb D call of TRBD1. The CDR3 has 16 residues. CDR1 MNHEY and CDR2 SVGAGI come from the germline V gene. This CDR3 reads CASTTRILLPWETQYF.

The rearrangement links TRBV29-1 to TRBJ1-2. The CDR3 covers 13 residues. The germline CDR1 and CDR2 sequences are SQVTM and ANQGSEA. The CDR3 reads CSVEDKTLYGYTF. The full variable domain, rest sourced from reference TRBV29-1 and TRBJ1-2, is SAVISQKPSRDICQRGTSLTIQCQVDSQVTMMFWYRQQPGQSLTLIATANQGSEATYESGFVIDKFPISRPNLTFSTLTVSNMSPEDSSIYLCSVEDKTLYGYTFGSGTRLTVV.

This rearrangement joins TRBV5-1 to TRBJ2-5. The CDR3 totals 15 residues. Germline CDR1 is SGHRS and CDR2 is YFSETQ. This CDR3 is CASSLLETYQETQYF. The full variable domain, with the rest looked up from reference TRBV5-1 and TRBJ2-5, is KAGVTQTPRYLIKTRGQQVTLSCSPISGHRSVSWYQQTPGQGLQFLFEYFSETQRNKGNFPGRFSGRQFSNSRSEMNVSTLELGDSALYLCASSLLETYQETQYFGPGTRLLVL.

This chain uses TRBV20-1 with TRBJ2-2. CDR1 DFQATT and CDR2 SNEGSKA come from the germline V gene (reference sequence). The CDR3 extends over 14 amino acids. The CDR3 region is CSARDISDTGELFF.

The V call is TRBV5-1, the J call TRBJ1-5. The CDR3 has 14 residues. Germline assignment: CDR1 SGHRS and CDR2 YFSETQ. CDR3 sequence: CASSFEGGNQPQHF.

The V call is TRBV6-2 or TRBV6-3, the J call TRBJ2-7; the D call of TRBD1 rests on TCRdb alone, since no DNA is present to check it. CDR3 length: 15 residues. In germline, CDR1 is MNHEY, CDR2 SVGEGT. The CDR3 loop reads CASSWDRRSSSEQYF.

This chain connects TRBV3-1 to TRBJ2-7. There are 14 residues in the CDR3. Germline CDR1 and CDR2: LGHDT and YNNKEL (reference sequence). The CDR3 is CASSQNGMHSGQYF.

The CDR3 reads CASSLTLSYEQYF. The chain employs TRBV5-1 and TRBJ2-7. The germline CDR1 and CDR2 sequences are SGHRS and YFSETQ. This CDR3 region has 13 residues.